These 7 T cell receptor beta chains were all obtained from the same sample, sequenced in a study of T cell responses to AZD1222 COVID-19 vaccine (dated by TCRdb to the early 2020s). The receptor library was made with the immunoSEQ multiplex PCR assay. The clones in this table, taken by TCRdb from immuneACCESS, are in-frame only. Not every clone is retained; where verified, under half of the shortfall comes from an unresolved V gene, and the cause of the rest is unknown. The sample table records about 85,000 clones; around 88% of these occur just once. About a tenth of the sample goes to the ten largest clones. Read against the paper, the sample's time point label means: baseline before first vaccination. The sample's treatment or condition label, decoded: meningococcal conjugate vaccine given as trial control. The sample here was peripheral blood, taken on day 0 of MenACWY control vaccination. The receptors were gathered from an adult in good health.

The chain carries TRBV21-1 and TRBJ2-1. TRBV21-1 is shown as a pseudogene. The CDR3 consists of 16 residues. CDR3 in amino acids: CASSKAGRSPDNEQFF. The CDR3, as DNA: TGTGCCAGCAGCAAAGCGGGCAGGAGTCCCGACAATGAGCAGTTCTTC.

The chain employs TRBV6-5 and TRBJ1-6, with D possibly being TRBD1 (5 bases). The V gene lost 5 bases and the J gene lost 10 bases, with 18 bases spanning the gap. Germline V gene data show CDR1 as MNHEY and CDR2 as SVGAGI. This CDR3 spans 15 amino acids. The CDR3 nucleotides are TGTGCCAGCAGTATTGACAGTACCTCCTTCTCACCCCTCCACTTT. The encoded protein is CASSIDSTSFSPLHF.

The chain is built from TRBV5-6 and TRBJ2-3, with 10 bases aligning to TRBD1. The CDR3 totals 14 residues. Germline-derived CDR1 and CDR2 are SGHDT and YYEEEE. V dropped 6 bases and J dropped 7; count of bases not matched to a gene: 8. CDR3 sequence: CASIKTGGENTQYF. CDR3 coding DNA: TGTGCCAGCATCAAGACAGGGGGCGAAAATACGCAGTATTTT.

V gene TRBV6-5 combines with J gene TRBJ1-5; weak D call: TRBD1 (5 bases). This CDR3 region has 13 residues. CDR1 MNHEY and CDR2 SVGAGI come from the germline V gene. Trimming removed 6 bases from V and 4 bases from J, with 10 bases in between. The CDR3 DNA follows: TGTGCCAGCAGATCAGACAGAAATCAGCCCCAGCATTTT. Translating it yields CASRSDRNQPQHF.

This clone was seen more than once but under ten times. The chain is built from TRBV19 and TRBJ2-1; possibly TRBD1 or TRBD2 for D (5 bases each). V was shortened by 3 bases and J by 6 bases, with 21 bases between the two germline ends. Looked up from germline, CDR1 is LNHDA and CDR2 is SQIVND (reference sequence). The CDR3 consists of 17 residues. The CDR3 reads CASSILIRGVPFNEQFF. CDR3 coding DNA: TGTGCCAGTAGTATTCTAATTCGAGGGGTACCATTCAATGAGCAGTTCTTC.

In DNA, the CDR3 is TGTGCCAGCCGCCTTCCGGGAGATAATTCACCCCTCCACTTT. Translated: CASRLPGDNSPLHF. The chain combines TRBV18 with TRBJ1-6, with D hard to call. The CDR3 has 14 residues. Germline CDR1 KGHSH, CDR2 LQKENI. V was shortened by 8 bases and J by 5 bases, with 13 bases between the two germline ends.

This CDR3 reads CASSMLVRNTEAFF. For the CDR3, the DNA is TGTGCCAGTAGTATGCTGGTGAGGAACACTGAAGCTTTCTTT. The chain has TRBV19 and TRBJ1-1; D gene ambiguous. The CDR3 runs 14 residues. Trimming shortened V by 3 bases and J by 1 base, and 9 bases separated the two germline ends. Per germline, CDR1 LNHDA and CDR2 SQIVND (reference sequence).